The present T cell receptor (beta chain) was sequenced within a study of blood T cell repertoires in COVID-19. Ages ranged from roughly 18 to 95 years, with residence in more than 20 US areas. All recovered Cohort 3 donors got two negative PCRs, got clearance, or saw symptom resolution. CDR3 size: 15 residues. Germline V gene lookup returns CDR1 MNHEY and CDR2 SMNVEV (reference sequence). Trimming removed 6 bases at V and 1 base at J, with 12 bases between. Authors' processing steps: Reference gene primer amplification in the assay estimated nucleated cell counts. Profiled with immunoSEQ multiplex PCR; TCRdb holds only in-frame clones, not every one. V and J calls and clone size are given by that table; D and trimming were obtained from the DNA. The repertoire holds 200,000 to 250,000 clones, with more than 80% as singletons.

This TCR derives from a man aged 60-69 years who had recovered from COVID-19. The sample taken for sequencing was PBMCs or T cells enriched from blood (not recorded which). The V gene is TRBV27, the J gene TRBJ2-2; the D gene is possibly TRBD1 (6 bases). The CDR3 DNA follows: TGTGCCAGCAGACTCGGGACACTGAACACCGGGGAGCTGTTTTTT. It translates to CASRLGTLNTGELFF.